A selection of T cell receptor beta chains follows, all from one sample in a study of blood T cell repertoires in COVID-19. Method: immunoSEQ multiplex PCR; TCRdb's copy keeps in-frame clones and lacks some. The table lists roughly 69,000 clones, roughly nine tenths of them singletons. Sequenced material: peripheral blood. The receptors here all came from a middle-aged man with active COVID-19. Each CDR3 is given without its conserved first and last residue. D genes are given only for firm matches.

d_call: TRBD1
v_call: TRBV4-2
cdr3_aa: ASSQRQGAYEQY

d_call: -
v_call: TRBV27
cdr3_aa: ASSFYQANTGELF

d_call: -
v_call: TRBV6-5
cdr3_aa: ASRDQGLGQPQH

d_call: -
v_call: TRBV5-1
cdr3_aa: ASTPMGSSGANVLT

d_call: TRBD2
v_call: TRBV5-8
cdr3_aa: ASTNRQRLAGADTQY

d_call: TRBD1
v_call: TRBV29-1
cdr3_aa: SVEEGDRGFNGYT

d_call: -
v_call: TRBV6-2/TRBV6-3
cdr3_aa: ASSTRPTGIPEAF

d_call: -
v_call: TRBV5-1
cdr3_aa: ASSLDGGSSYT

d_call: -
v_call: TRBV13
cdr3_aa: ASSIRGEQY

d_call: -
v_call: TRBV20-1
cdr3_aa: SATRQSEQY

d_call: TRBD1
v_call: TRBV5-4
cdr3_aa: ASSLGQGAKYTEAF

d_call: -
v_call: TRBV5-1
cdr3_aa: ASSPGGARGEKLF

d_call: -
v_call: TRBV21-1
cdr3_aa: AQGVGQPQH

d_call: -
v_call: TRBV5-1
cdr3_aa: ASSRITGAGELF

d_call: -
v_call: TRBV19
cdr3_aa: ASSLNSNQPQH

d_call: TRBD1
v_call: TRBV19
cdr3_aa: ATRPLKGGANNQPQH

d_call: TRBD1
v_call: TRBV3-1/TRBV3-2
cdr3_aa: ASSGTGGRNEQF

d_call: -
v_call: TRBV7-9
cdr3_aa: ASSLAGLYSPLH

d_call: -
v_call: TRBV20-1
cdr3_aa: SANRIGEAF

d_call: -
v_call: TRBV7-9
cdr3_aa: ASSRDTGYGYT

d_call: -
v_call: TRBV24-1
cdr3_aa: ATSDSLETQY

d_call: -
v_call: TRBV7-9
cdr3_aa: ASSLGGELTDTQY

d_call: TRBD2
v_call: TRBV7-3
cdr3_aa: ASSPGLAGVETQY

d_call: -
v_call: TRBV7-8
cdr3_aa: ASSQGQHYGYT